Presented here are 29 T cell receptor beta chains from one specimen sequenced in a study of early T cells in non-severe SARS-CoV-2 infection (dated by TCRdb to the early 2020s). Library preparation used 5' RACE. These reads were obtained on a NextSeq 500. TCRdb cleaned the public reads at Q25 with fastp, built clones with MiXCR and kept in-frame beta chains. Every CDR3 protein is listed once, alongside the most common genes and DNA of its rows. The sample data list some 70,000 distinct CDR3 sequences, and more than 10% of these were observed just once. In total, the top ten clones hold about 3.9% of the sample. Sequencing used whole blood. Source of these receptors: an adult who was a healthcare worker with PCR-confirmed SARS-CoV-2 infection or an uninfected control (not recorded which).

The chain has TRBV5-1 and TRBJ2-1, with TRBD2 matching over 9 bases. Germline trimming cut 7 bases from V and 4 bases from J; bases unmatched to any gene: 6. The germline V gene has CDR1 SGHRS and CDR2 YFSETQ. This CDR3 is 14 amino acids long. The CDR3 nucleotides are TGCGCCAGCGGCATGAGCGGGAGGTACAATGAGCAGTTCTTC. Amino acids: CASGMSGRYNEQFF.

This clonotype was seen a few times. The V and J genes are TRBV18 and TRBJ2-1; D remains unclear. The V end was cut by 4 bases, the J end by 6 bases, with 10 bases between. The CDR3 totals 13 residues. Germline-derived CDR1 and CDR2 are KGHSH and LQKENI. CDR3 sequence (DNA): TGTGCCAGCTCACTAGTGGGCGGCAATGAGCAGTTCTTC. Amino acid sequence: CASSLVGGNEQFF.

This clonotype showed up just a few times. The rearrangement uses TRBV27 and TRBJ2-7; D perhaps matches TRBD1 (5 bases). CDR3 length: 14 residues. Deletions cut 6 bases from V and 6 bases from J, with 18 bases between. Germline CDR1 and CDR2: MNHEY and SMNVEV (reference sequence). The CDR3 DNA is TGTGCCAGCAGCCTTATATCAGACAGTCGCGAGCAGTACTTC. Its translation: CASSLISDSREQYF.

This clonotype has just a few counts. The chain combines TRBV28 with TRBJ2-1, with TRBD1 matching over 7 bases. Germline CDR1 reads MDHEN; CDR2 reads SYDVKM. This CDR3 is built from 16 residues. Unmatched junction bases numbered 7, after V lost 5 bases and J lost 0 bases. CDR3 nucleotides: TGTGCCAGCAGTCTAGTCGGGACAGCCTCCTACAATGAGCAGTTCTTC. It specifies CASSLVGTASYNEQFF.

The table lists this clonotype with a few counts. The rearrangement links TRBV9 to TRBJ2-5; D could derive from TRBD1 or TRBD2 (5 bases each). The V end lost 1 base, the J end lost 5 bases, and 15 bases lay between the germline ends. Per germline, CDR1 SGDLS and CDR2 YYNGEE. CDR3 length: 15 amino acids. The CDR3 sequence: CASSVRGTGQETQYF. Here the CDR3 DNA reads TGTGCCAGCAGCGTACGAGGGACCGGCCAGGAGACCCAGTACTTC.

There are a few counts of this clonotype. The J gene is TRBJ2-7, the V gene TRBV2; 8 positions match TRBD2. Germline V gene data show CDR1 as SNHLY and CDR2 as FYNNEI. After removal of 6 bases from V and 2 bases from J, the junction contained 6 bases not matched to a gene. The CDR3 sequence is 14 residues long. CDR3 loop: CASRVAGITYEQYF. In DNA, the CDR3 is TGTGCCAGCAGAGTAGCGGGAATCACCTACGAGCAGTACTTC.

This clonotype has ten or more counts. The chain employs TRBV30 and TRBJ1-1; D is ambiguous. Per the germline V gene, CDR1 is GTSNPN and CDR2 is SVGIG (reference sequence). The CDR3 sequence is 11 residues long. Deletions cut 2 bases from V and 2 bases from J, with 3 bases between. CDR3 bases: TGTGCCTGGAGTCTTAACACTGAAGCTTTCTTT. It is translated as CAWSLNTEAFF.

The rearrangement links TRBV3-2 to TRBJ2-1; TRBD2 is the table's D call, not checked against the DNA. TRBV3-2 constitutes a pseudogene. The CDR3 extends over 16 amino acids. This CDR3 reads CASSQDLTSGSGEQFF. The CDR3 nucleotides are TGTGCCAGCAGCCAAGATCTGACTAGCGGGAGTGGGGAGCAGTTCTTC.

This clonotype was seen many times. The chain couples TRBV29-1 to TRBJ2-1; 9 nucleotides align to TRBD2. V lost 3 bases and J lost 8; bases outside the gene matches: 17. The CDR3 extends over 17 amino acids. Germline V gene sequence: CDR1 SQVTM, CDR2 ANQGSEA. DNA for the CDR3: TGCAGCGTTGACCCTGGGGCTAGCGGGAAGTATACAGATGAGCAGTTCTTC. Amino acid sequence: CSVDPGASGKYTDEQFF.

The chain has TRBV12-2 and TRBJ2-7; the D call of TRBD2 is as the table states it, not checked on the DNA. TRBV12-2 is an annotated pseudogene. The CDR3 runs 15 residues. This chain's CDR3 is CASRRAGESSYEQYF. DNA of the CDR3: TGTGCAAGTCGAAGAGCGGGAGAGAGCTCCTACGAGCAGTACTTC.

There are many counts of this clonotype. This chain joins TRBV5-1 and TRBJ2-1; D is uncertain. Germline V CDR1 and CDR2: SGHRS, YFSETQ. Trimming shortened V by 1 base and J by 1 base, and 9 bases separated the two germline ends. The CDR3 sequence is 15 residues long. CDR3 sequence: CASSLSLQSYNEQFF. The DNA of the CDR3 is TGCGCCAGCAGCTTGAGTCTTCAATCCTACAATGAGCAGTTCTTC.

CDR3 nucleotide sequence: TGCAGTGCTAGAGATCCGAAGAAAGCTAGCGGGGAGCTCCAATTGTACTTC. It codes for CSARDPKKASGELQLYF. The rearrangement joins TRBV20-1 to TRBJ2-5, with 9 nucleotides matching TRBD2. The CDR3 has 17 amino acids. CDR1 and CDR2 (germline): DFQATT, SNEGSKA (reference sequence). The ends lost 0 bases at V and 13 bases at J; junction bases unmatched: 21.

The CDR3 here is CASSFSPGSYNEQFF. In nucleotides, the CDR3 is TGTGCCAGCAGCTTTAGTCCGGGTAGCTACAATGAGCAGTTCTTC. The chain uses TRBV7-7 and TRBJ2-1; no reliable D call. The CDR3 contains 15 residues. From germline, CDR1 is SSHAT and CDR2 FNYEAQ (reference sequence). V lost 3 bases and J lost 3, with 12 bases in between.

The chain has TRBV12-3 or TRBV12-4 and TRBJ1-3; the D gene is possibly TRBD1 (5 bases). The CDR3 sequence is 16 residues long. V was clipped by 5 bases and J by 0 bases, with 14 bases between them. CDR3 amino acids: CASSTQQAASGNTIYF. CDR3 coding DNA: TGTGCCAGCAGTACTCAACAGGCCGCCTCTGGAAACACCATATATTTT.

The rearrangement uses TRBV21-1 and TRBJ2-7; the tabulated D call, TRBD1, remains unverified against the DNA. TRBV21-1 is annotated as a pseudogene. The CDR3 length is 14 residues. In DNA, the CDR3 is TGTGCCAGCAGCAGATTCGGGACAGCCAACGAGCAGTACTTC. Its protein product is CASSRFGTANEQYF.

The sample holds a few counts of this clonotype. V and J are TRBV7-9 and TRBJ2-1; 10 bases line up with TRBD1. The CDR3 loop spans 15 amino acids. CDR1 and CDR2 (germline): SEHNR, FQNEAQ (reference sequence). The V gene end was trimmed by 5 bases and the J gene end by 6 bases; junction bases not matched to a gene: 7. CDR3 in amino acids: CASSPRDRGFNEQFF. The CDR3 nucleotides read TGTGCCAGCAGCCCCCGGGACAGGGGCTTCAATGAGCAGTTCTTC.

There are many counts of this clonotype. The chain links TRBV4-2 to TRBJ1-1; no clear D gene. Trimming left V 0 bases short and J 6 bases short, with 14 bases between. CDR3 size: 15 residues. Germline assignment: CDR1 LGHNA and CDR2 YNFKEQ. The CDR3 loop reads CASSQDRAGLAEAFF. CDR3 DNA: TGTGCCAGCAGCCAAGATCGGGCGGGTTTGGCTGAAGCTTTCTTT.

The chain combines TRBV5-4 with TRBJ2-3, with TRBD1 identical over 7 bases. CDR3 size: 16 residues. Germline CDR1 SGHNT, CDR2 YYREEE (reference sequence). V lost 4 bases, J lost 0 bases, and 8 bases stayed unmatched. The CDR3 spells CASSIGQDLSTDTQYF. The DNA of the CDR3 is TGTGCCAGCAGCATAGGACAGGATCTCAGCACAGATACGCAGTATTTT.

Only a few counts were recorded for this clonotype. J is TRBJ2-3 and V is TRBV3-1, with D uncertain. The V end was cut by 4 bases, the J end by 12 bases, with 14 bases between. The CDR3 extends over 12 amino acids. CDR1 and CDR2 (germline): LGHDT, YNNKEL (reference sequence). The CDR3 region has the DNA TGTGCCAGCAGCCTCGAGTCCCACTCTCAGTATTTT. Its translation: CASSLESHSQYF.

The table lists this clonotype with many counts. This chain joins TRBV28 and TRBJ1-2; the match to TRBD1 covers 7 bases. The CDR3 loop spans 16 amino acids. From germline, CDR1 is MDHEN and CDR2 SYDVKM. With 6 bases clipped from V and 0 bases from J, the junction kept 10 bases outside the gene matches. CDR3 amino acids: CASSRGGTASNYGYTF. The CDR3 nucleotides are TGTGCCAGCAGCCGTGGGGGGACAGCCTCTAACTATGGCTACACCTTC.

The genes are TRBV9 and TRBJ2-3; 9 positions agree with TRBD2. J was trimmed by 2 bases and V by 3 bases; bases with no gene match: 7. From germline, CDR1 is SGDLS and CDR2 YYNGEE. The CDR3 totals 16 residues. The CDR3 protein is CASSAQGLALTDTQYF. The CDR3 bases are TGTGCCAGCAGCGCTCAGGGACTAGCCCTCACAGATACGCAGTATTTT.

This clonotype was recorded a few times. The CDR3 sequence: CSAPERGSSYNEQFF. CDR3 sequence (DNA): TGCAGTGCCCCCGAGAGGGGAAGCTCCTACAATGAGCAGTTCTTC. This chain connects TRBV20-1 to TRBJ2-1, with D perhaps given as TRBD1 or TRBD2 (5 bases each). The CDR3 has 15 amino acids. The V and J ends lost 6 bases and 0 bases respectively, with 15 bases between them. CDR1 DFQATT and CDR2 SNEGSKA come from the germline V gene (reference sequence).

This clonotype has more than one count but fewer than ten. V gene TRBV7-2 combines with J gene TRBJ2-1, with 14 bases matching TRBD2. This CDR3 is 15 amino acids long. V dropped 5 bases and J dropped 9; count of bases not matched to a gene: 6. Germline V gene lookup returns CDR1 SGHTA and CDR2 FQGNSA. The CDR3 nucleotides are TGTGCCAGCAGCAGAGGGACTAGCGGGAGAGGTGAGCAGTTCTTC. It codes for CASSRGTSGRGEQFF. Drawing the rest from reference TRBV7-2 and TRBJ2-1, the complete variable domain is GAGVSQSPSNKVTEKGKDVELRCDPISGHTALYWYRQSLGQGLEFLIYFQGNSAPDKSGLPSDRFSAERTGGSVSTLTIQRTQQEDSAVYLCASSRGTSGRGEQFFGPGTRLTVL.

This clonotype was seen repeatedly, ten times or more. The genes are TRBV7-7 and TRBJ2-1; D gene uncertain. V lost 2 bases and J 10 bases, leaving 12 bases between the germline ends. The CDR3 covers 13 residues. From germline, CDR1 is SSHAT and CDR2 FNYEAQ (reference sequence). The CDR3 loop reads CASSLLGRQEQFF. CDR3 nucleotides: TGTGCCAGCAGCTTATTGGGCCGTCAAGAGCAGTTCTTC.

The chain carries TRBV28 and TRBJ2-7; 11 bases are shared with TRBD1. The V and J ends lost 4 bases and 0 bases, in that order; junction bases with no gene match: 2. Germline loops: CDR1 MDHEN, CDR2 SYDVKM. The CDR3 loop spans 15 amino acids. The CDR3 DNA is TGTGCCAGCAGTTCCGGGACAGGGGGCTCCTACGAGCAGTACTTC. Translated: CASSSGTGGSYEQYF.

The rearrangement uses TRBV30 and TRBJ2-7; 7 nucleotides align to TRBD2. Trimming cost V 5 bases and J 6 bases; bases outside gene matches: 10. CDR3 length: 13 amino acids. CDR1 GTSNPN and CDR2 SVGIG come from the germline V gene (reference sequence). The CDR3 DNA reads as TGTGCCTGGTCGGCGGGGGAAGCTATCGAGCAGTACTTC. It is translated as CAWSAGEAIEQYF.

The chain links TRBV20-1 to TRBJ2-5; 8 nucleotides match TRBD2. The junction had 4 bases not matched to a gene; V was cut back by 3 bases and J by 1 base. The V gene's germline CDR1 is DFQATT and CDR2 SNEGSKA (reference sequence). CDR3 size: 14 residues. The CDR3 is CSARGGRSQETQYF. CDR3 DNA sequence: TGCAGTGCTAGGGGCGGGAGGAGCCAAGAGACCCAGTACTTC.

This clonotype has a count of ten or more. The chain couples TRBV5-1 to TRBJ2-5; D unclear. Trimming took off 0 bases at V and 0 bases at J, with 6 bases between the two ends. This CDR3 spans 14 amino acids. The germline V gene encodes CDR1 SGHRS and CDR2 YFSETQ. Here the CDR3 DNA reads TGCGCCAGCAGCTTGGAGGTTCACCAAGAGACCCAGTACTTC. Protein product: CASSLEVHQETQYF.

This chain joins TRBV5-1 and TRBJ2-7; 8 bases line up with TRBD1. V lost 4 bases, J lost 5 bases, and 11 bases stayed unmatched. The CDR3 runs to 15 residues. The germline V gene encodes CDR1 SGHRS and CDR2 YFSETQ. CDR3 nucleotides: TGCGCCAGCAGCCCCCTCCCGGACAGGGAGGACGAGCAGTACTTC. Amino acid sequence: CASSPLPDREDEQYF.